One and the same sample provided the 24 T cell receptor beta chains below, sequenced in a study of blood T cell repertoires in COVID-19. Method: immunoSEQ multiplex PCR; TCRdb's copy keeps in-frame clones and lacks some. This table has fewer than 350,000 clones, about 89% appearing once. The specimen was PBMCs or T cells enriched from blood (not recorded which). Source of these receptors: a man aged 60 to 75 who had recovered from COVID-19.

The chain carries TRBV30 and TRBJ1-2; 9 bases match TRBD1. There are 13 residues in the CDR3. V trimming: 5 bases; J trimming: 7 bases; junction bases outside the gene matches: 8. Germline V gene data show CDR1 as GTSNPN and CDR2 as SVGIG (reference sequence). CDR3 region: CAWETGGLSGYTF. DNA of the CDR3: TGTGCCTGGGAGACAGGGGGATTATCTGGCTACACCTTC.

This clone was seen a handful of times. The V gene is TRBV2, the J gene TRBJ1-1, with a weak D call TRBD1 (5 bases). V lost 8 bases and J 3 bases, leaving 22 bases between the germline ends. CDR3 length: 16 residues. The germline CDR1 and CDR2 sequences are SNHLY and FYNNEI. The CDR3 here is CASALGREEVYTEAFF. The DNA of the CDR3 is TGTGCCAGCGCCCTAGGCAGGGAGGAAGTATACACTGAAGCTTTCTTT.

The J gene is TRBJ2-7, the V gene TRBV25-1, with 14 bases identical to TRBD2. Germline-derived CDR1 and CDR2 are MGHDK and SYGVNS. The CDR3 consists of 18 residues. V was clipped by 8 bases and J by 4 bases; unmatched bases: 16. The CDR3 nucleotides read TGTGCCAGCGAATCTCTAGCCGGGACTAGCGGGAGAGAGTACGAGCAGTACTTC. Amino acid sequence: CASESLAGTSGREYEQYF.

V gene TRBV18 combines with J gene TRBJ1-4; the D gene is possibly TRBD1 (5 bases). V was trimmed by 3 bases and J by 8 bases, leaving 10 bases between them. The germline V gene has CDR1 KGHSH and CDR2 LQKENI. This CDR3 has 13 residues. CDR3 bases: TGTGCCAGCTCACCTCAGGGTCGGGAAAAACTGTTTTTT. Amino acids: CASSPQGREKLFF. Together with reference TRBV18 and TRBJ1-4, the CDR3 gives the full variable domain: NAGVMQNPRHLVRRRGQEARLRCSPMKGHSHVYWYRQLPEEGLKFMVYLQKENIIDESGMPKERFSAEFPKEGPSILRIQQVVRGDSAAYFCASSPQGREKLFFGSGTQLSVL.

The chain is built from TRBV5-1 and TRBJ2-7, with TRBD2 matching 13 bases. The J segment lost 6 bases and the V segment lost 2 bases, leaving 5 bases of the junction unmatched. The CDR3 is 15 residues long. Germline-derived CDR1 and CDR2 are SGHRS and YFSETQ. The CDR3 sequence is CASSFGLAGAREQYF. The CDR3 DNA follows: TGCGCCAGCAGCTTTGGACTAGCGGGAGCCCGCGAGCAGTACTTC.

This clone came up once. The rearrangement links TRBV9 to TRBJ1-1; possibly TRBD1 for D (6 bases). The germline V gene has CDR1 SGDLS and CDR2 YYNGEE. V shed 0 bases and J shed 3 bases, with 12 bases lying between them. The CDR3 contains 15 residues. CDR3 region: CASSVVREGDTEAFF. Written as DNA, the CDR3 is TGTGCCAGCAGCGTAGTACGGGAGGGGGACACTGAAGCTTTCTTT.

The rearrangement links TRBV25-1 to TRBJ1-4; 9 nucleotides match TRBD1. The CDR3 length is 15 residues. V dropped 3 bases and J dropped 4; count of bases not matched to a gene: 3. Germline CDR1 is MGHDK and CDR2 is SYGVNS. The CDR3 DNA is TGTGCCAGCAGTGAGCCGGGACAGGGTAATGAAAAACTGTTTTTT. Translated: CASSEPGQGNEKLFF.

The chain has TRBV18 and TRBJ2-3, with D uncertain. Germline assignment: CDR1 KGHSH and CDR2 LQKENI. CDR3 size: 15 residues. Trimming stripped 6 bases from V and 2 bases from J, with 15 bases between. CDR3: CASSTSVSPTDTQYF. The CDR3 nucleotides are TGTGCCAGCTCTACCTCGGTTAGCCCCACAGATACGCAGTATTTT.

The genes are TRBV5-1 and TRBJ1-1; a possible D gene is TRBD1 (6 bases). V dropped 5 bases and J dropped 1 base, with 15 bases sitting between them. The V gene's germline CDR1 is SGHRS and CDR2 YFSETQ. The CDR3 spans 15 residues. The CDR3 DNA follows: TGCGCCAGCAGGGGTCCAGGGGCTTCGAACACTGAAGCTTTCTTT. Translation gives CASRGPGASNTEAFF.

The genes are TRBV4-1 and TRBJ2-2, with D possibly being TRBD2 (5 bases). The ends were cut back, 0 bases at V and 7 bases at J, with 9 bases in the middle. This CDR3 is built from 14 residues. Germline V gene sequence: CDR1 MGHRA, CDR2 YSYEKL. CDR3 residues: CASSQDRGSGELFF. The CDR3 nucleotides are TGCGCCAGCAGCCAAGATCGAGGGAGCGGGGAGCTGTTTTTT.

This chain connects TRBV5-1 to TRBJ2-1; D unresolved. The germline CDR1 and CDR2 sequences are SGHRS and YFSETQ. CDR3 length: 14 residues. Trimming cost V 0 bases and J 6 bases, with 10 bases left between them. Written as DNA, the CDR3 is TGCGCCAGCAGCTTGGACTCAACGGGCAATGAGCAGTTCTTC. It specifies CASSLDSTGNEQFF.

CDR3 in amino acids: CATSDKPRTGTQETQYF. DNA of the CDR3: TGTGCCACCAGTGACAAACCGAGGACAGGAACCCAAGAGACCCAGTACTTC. This chain uses TRBV24-1 with TRBJ2-5; 7 bases map to TRBD1. V trimming: 4 bases; J trimming: 1 base; junction bases outside the gene matches: 11. From germline, CDR1 is KGHDR and CDR2 SFDVKD. This CDR3 is 17 amino acids long.

The gene calls are TRBV2 and TRBJ1-1; TRBD1 agrees at 7 bases. The CDR3 extends over 12 amino acids. The V and J ends lost 4 bases and 7 bases, in that order; junction bases with no gene match: 3. Germline V lookup: CDR1 SNHLY, CDR2 FYNNEI. The CDR3 DNA sequence: TGTGCCAGCAGTGGACAGGGACTTGAAGCTTTCTTT. As protein: CASSGQGLEAFF.

The V call is TRBV6-5, the J call TRBJ2-1; a weak D match, TRBD2 (6 bases). Germline CDR1 MNHEY, CDR2 SVGAGI. This CDR3 is built from 14 residues. V was pared by 7 bases and J by 6 bases, with 16 bases between. The CDR3 DNA follows: TGTGCCAGCACCCCCGCGCTAGCGCGCAATGAGCAGTTCTTC. It translates to CASTPALARNEQFF.

The genes are TRBV5-1 and TRBJ2-3; 9 bases map to TRBD1. CDR1 SGHRS and CDR2 YFSETQ come from the germline V gene. After removal of 4 bases from V and 4 bases from J, the junction contained 7 bases not matched to a gene. The CDR3 runs 15 residues. The CDR3 bases are TGCGCCAGCAGCAGCCCGACAGGGGGAGCAGATACGCAGTATTTT. Its protein product is CASSSPTGGADTQYF.

The chain uses TRBV5-1 and TRBJ1-2; D not certain. The CDR3 runs to 14 residues. The germline CDR1 and CDR2 sequences are SGHRS and YFSETQ. V lost 4 bases and J 3 bases, leaving 13 bases between the germline ends. The CDR3 sequence: CASSQSAEDYGYTF. Written as DNA, the CDR3 is TGCGCCAGCAGCCAATCCGCGGAAGACTATGGCTACACCTTC.

This clone was detected a few times. The V and J genes are TRBV28 and TRBJ2-1, with 7 bases lining up with TRBD2. Looked up from germline, CDR1 is MDHEN and CDR2 is SYDVKM. This CDR3 has 18 residues. The V and J ends lost 3 bases and 0 bases, in that order; junction bases with no gene match: 11. CDR3 DNA sequence: TGTGCCAGCAGTTTTCTAGCGGTCTTTACGAGCTCCTACAATGAGCAGTTCTTC. Amino acids: CASSFLAVFTSSYNEQFF. Filled out from reference TRBV28 and TRBJ2-1, the complete variable domain reads DVKVTQSSRYLVKRTGEKVFLECVQDMDHENMFWYRQDPGLGLRLIYFSYDVKMKEKGDIPEGYSVSREKKERFSLILESASTNQTSMYLCASSFLAVFTSSYNEQFFGPGTRLTVL.

This clone was seen a single time. This chain connects TRBV15 to TRBJ1-6, with 8 bases aligning to TRBD1. The CDR3 extends over 14 amino acids. V dropped 7 bases and J dropped 10; count of bases not matched to a gene: 9. Germline V gene lookup returns CDR1 LNHNV and CDR2 YYDKDF (reference sequence). The CDR3 sequence is CATTSGQVSSPLHF. CDR3 nucleotide sequence: TGTGCCACCACTTCGGGACAGGTATCCTCACCCCTCCACTTT.

The chain combines TRBV7-2 with TRBJ1-3; D may be TRBD1 (5 bases). CDR3 length: 14 residues. The germline CDR1 and CDR2 sequences are SGHTA and FQGNSA. V lost 0 bases and J 4 bases, leaving 7 bases between the germline ends. In DNA, the CDR3 is TGTGCCAGCAGCTTAGCGGGGCTCGGAAACACCATATATTTT. This encodes CASSLAGLGNTIYF. Full variable domain (remainder filled in from reference TRBV7-2 and TRBJ1-3): GAGVSQSPSNKVTEKGKDVELRCDPISGHTALYWYRQSLGQGLEFLIYFQGNSAPDKSGLPSDRFSAERTGGSVSTLTIQRTQQEDSAVYLCASSLAGLGNTIYFGEGSWLTVV.

The gene calls are TRBV9 and TRBJ1-2; 7 bases align to TRBD1. This CDR3 has 14 residues. From germline, CDR1 is SGDLS and CDR2 YYNGEE. Trimming removed 0 bases from V and 8 bases from J; junction bases left unmatched: 7. The CDR3, as DNA: TGTGCCAGCAGCGTAGGTCAGGGGGTACGGGGCTACACCTTC. Translation: CASSVGQGVRGYTF. Full variable domain (missing parts from reference TRBV9 and TRBJ1-2): DSGVTQTPKHLITATGQRVTLRCSPRSGDLSVYWYQQSLDQGLQFLIQYYNGEERAKGNILERFSAQQFPDLHSELNLSSLELGDSALYFCASSVGQGVRGYTFGSGTRLTVV.

The rearrangement joins TRBV6-5 to TRBJ2-3; TRBD1 matches 11 bases. Germline lookup yields CDR1 MNHEY and CDR2 SVGAGI. J lost 3 bases, V lost 6 bases, and 5 bases had no gene match. The CDR3 runs to 15 residues. Here the CDR3 reads CASSGGTGGTDTQYF. The CDR3, as DNA: TGTGCCAGCAGCGGAGGGACAGGGGGGACAGATACGCAGTATTTT.

The chain links TRBV28 to TRBJ2-3; TRBD2 matches 7 bases. Germline V gene lookup returns CDR1 MDHEN and CDR2 SYDVKM. The CDR3 runs to 15 residues. After removal of 4 bases from V and 1 base from J, the junction contained 5 bases not matched to a gene. The CDR3 sequence: CASSWGGAGTDTQYF. CDR3 coding DNA: TGTGCCAGCAGTTGGGGGGGAGCAGGCACAGATACGCAGTATTTT.

The chain joins TRBV7-2 to TRBJ2-3; possible D gene TRBD2, 5 bases. Germline CDR1 and CDR2: SGHTA and FQGNSA. The CDR3 consists of 14 residues. The V and J ends lost 5 bases and 3 bases respectively, with 12 bases between them. The CDR3: CASSHRDRTDTQYF. The CDR3, as DNA: TGTGCCAGCAGCCACCGGGATAGGACAGATACGCAGTATTTT.

The V and J genes are TRBV19 and TRBJ2-1; D perhaps matches TRBD2 (6 bases). The CDR3 runs to 17 residues. V was cut by 3 bases and J by 4 bases, with 19 bases left in between. CDR1 LNHDA and CDR2 SQIVND come from the germline V gene (reference sequence). The chain's CDR3 is CASSILTAGSSYNEQFF. Here the CDR3 DNA reads TGTGCCAGTAGTATTCTAACAGCGGGTTCGAGTTACAATGAGCAGTTCTTC.